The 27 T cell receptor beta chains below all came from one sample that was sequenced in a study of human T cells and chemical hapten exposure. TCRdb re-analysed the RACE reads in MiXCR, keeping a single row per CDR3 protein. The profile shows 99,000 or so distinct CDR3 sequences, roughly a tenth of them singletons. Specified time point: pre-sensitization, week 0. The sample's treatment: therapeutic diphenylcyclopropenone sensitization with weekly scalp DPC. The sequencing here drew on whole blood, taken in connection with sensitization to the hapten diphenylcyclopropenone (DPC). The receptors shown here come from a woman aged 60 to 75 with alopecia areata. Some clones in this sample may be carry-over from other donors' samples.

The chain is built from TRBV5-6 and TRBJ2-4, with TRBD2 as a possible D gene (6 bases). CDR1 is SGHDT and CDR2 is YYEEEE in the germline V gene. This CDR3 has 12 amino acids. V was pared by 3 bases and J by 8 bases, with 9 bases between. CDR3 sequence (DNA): TGTGCCAGCAGCTCGGGGGAAGACATTCAGTACTTC. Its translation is CASSSGEDIQYF.

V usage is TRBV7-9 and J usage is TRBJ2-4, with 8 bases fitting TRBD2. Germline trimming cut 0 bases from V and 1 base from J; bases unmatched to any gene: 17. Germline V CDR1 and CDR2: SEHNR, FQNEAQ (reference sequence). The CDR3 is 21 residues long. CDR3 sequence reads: CASSLARWASGPLGAKNIQYF. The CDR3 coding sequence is TGTGCCAGCAGCTTAGCGAGGTGGGCTAGCGGGCCCCTCGGGGCCAAAAACATTCAGTACTTC.

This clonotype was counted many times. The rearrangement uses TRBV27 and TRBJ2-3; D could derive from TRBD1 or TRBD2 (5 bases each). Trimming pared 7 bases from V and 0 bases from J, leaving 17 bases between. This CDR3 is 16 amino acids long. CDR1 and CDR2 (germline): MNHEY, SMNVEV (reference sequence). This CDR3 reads CASTPAGRTSTDTQYF. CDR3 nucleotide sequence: TGTGCCAGCACCCCGGCAGGGAGAACTAGCACAGATACGCAGTATTTT.

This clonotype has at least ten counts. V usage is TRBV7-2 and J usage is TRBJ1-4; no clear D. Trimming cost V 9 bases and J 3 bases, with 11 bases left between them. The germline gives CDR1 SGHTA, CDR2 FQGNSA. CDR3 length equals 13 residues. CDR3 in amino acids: CASRAAANEKLFF. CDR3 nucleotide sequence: TGTGCCAGTAGAGCGGCCGCTAATGAAAAACTGTTTTTT.

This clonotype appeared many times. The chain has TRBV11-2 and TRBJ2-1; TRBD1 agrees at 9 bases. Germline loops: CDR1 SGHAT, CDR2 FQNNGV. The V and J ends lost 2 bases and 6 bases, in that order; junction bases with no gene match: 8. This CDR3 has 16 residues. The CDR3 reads CASSLSSGQGLNEQFF. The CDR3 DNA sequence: TGTGCCAGCAGCTTAAGTTCCGGACAGGGGCTCAATGAGCAGTTCTTC. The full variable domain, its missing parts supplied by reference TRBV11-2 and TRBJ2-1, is EAGVAQSPRYKIIEKRQSVAFWCNPISGHATLYWYQQILGQGPKLLIQFQNNGVVDDSQLPKDRFSAERLKGVDSTLKIQPAKLEDSAVYLCASSLSSGQGLNEQFFGPGTRLTVL.

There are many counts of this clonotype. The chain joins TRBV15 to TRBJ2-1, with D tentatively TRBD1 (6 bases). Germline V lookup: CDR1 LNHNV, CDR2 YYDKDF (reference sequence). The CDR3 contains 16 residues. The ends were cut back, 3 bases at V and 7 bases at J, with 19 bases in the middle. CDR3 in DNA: TGTGCCACCAGCAGCTTTCTAGCAGGGGCAGGTAATGAGCAGTTCTTC. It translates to CATSSFLAGAGNEQFF. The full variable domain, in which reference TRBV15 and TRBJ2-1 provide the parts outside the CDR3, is DAMVIQNPRYQVTQFGKPVTLSCSQTLNHNVMYWYQQKSSQAPKLLFHYYDKDFNNEADTPDNFQSRRPNTSFCFLDIRSPGLGDTAMYLCATSSFLAGAGNEQFFGPGTRLTVL.

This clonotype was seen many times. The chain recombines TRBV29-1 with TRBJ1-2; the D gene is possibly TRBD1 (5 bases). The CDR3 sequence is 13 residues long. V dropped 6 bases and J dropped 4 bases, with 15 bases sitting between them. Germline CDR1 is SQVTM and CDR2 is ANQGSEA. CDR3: CSVKGRAAYGYTF. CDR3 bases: TGCAGCGTCAAGGGGCGGGCAGCCTATGGCTACACCTTC.

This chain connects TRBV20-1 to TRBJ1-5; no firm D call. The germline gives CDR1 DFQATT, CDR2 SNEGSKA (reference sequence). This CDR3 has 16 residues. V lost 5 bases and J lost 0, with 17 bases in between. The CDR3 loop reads CSALLWGPSSNQPQHF. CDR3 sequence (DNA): TGCAGTGCTCTCCTATGGGGTCCCTCTAGCAATCAGCCCCAGCATTTT.

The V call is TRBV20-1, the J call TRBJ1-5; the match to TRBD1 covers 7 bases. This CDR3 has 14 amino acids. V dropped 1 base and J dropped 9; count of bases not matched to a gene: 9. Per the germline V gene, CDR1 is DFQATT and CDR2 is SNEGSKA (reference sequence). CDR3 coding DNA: TGCAGTGCTAGAGGAGGGACAGAAATATGGCCCCAGCATTTT. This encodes CSARGGTEIWPQHF.

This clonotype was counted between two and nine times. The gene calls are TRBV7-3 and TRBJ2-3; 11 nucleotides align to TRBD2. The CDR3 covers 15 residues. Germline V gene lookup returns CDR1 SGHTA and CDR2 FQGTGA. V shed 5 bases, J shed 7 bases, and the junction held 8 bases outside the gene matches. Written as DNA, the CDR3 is TGTGCCAGCAGCCAAATAGCGGGGGGGCTGAATACGCAGTATTTT. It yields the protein CASSQIAGGLNTQYF.

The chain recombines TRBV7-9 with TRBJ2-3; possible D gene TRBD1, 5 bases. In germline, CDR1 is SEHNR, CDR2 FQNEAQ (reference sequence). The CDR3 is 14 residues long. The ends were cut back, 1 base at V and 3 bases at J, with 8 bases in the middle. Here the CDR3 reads CASSLGGWTDTQYF. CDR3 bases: TGTGCCAGCAGCTTAGGGGGCTGGACAGATACGCAGTATTTT.

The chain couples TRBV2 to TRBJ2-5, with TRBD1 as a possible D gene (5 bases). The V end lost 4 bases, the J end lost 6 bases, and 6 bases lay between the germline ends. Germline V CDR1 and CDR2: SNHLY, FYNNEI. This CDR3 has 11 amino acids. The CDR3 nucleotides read TGTGCCAGCAGTGGGGGCAAGACCCAGTACTTC. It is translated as CASSGGKTQYF.

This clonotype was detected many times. The CDR3 reads CASSHSGNYEQYF. In nucleotides, the CDR3 is TGTGCCAGCAGCCACTCCGGGAACTACGAGCAGTACTTC. The V gene is TRBV3-1, the J gene TRBJ2-7; maybe TRBD2 (5 bases). Germline V lookup: CDR1 LGHDT, CDR2 YNNKEL (reference sequence). The germline V and J ends were trimmed by 3 bases and 3 bases, with 9 bases remaining between them. The CDR3 is 13 residues long.

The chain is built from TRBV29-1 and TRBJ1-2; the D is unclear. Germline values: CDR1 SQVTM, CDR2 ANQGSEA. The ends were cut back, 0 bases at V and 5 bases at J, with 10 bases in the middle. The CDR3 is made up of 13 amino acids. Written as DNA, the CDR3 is TGCAGCGTTGAAGATGGGCAGAGGTATGGCTACACCTTC. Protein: CSVEDGQRYGYTF.

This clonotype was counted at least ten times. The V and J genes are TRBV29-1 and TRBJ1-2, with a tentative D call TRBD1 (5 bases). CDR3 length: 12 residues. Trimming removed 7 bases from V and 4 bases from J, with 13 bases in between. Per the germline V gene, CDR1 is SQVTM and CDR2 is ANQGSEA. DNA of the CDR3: TGCAGCGCTCGCAGGGAAGGCTATGGCTACACCTTC. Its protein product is CSARREGYGYTF.

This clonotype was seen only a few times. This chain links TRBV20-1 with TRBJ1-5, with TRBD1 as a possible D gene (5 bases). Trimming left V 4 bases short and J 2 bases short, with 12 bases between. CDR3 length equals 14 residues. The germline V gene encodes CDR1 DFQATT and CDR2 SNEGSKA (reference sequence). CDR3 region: CSAIVSRGNQPQHF. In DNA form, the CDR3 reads TGCAGTGCTATCGTTAGCAGGGGCAATCAGCCCCAGCATTTT.

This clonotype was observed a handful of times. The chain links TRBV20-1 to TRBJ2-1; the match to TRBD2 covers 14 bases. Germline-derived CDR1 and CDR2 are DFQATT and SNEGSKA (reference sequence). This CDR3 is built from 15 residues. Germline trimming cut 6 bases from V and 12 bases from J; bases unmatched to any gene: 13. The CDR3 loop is CSARRTSGGFRVQFF. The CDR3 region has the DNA TGCAGTGCCCGGAGGACTAGCGGGGGGTTTCGGGTGCAGTTCTTC.

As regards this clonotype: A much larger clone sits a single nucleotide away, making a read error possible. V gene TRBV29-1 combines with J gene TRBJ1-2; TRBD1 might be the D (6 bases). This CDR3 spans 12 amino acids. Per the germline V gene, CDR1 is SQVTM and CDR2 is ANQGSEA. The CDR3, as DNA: TGCAGCGTTGAAGATTATTCAGGGGTTTATGCCTTC. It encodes CSVEDYSGVYAF.

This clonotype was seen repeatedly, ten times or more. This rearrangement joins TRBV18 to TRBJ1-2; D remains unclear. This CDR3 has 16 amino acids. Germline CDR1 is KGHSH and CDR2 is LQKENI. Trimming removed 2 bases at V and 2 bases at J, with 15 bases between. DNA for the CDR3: TGTGCCAGCTCACCAGCGTCTTTTCGGCAGAACTATGGCTACACCTTC. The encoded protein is CASSPASFRQNYGYTF.

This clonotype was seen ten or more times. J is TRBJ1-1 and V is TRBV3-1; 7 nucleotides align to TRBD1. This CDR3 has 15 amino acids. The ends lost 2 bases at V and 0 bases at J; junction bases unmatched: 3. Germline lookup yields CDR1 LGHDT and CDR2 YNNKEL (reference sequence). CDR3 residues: CASSQRQGVNTEAFF. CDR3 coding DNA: TGTGCCAGCAGCCAAAGACAGGGCGTGAACACTGAAGCTTTCTTT.

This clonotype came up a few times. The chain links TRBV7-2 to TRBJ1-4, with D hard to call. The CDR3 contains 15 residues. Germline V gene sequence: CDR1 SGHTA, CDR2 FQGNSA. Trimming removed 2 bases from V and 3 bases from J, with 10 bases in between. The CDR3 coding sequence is TGTGCCAGCAGCTTACGAATTCTTGCTAATGAAAAACTGTTTTTT. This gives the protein CASSLRILANEKLFF.

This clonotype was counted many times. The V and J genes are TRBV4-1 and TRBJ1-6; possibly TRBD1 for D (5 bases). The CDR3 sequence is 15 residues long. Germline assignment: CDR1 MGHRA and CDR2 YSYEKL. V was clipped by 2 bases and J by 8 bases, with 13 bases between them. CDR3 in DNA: TGCGCCAGCAGCCAAATCAGGGCCTTGGATTCACCCCTCCACTTT. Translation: CASSQIRALDSPLHF.

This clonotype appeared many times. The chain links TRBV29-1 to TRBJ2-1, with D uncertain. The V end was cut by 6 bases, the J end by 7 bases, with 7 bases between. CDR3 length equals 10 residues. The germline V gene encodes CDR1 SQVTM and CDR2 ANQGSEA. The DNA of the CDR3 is TGCAGCGTGTGGGTTAATGAGCAGTTCTTC. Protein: CSVWVNEQFF.

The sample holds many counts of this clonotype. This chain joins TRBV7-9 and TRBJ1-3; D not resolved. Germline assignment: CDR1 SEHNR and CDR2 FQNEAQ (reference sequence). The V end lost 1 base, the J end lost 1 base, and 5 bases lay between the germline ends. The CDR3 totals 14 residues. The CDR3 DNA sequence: TGTGCCAGCAGCTTAGTAACTTCTGGAAACACCATATATTTT. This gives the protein CASSLVTSGNTIYF.

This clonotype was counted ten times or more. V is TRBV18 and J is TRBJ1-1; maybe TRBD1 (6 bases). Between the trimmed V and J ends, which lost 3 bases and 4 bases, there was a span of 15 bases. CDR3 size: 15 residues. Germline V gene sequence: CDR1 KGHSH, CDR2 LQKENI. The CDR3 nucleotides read TGTGCCAGCTCACCTCTTACAGGGTTGGTCACTGAAGCTTTCTTT. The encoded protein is CASSPLTGLVTEAFF. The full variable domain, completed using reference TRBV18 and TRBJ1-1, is NAGVMQNPRHLVRRRGQEARLRCSPMKGHSHVYWYRQLPEEGLKFMVYLQKENIIDESGMPKERFSAEFPKEGPSILRIQQVVRGDSAAYFCASSPLTGLVTEAFFGQGTRLTVV.

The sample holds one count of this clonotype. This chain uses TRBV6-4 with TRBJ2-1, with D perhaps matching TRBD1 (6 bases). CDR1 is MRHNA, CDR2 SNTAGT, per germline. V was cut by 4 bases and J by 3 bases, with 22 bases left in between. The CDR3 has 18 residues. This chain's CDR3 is CASSAAGAAAVRYNEQFF. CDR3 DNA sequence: TGTGCCAGCAGTGCCGCAGGGGCCGCCGCGGTGCGCTACAATGAGCAGTTCTTC.

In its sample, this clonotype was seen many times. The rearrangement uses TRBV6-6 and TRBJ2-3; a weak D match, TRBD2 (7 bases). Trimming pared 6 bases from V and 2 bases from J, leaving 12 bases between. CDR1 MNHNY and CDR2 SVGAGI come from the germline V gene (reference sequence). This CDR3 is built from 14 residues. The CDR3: CASSHGGPTDTQYF. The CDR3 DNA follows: TGTGCCAGCAGCCACGGGGGGCCCACAGATACGCAGTATTTT.